The 18 T cell receptor beta chains listed next were all sequenced from one sample in a study of neoadjuvant anti-PD-1 for oral cavity cancer. Documented time point: after neoadjuvant nivolumab, at surgical resection. The data were produced by immunoSEQ multiplex PCR, yet TCRdb's version contains in-frame clones alone and is incomplete. The data hold nearly 15,000 clones, with 36% observed a single time. The sample was tumor tissue, taken after nivolumab (anti-PD-1) treatment. Source of these receptors: a person between 40 and 80 years old with oral cavity squamous cell carcinoma.

This clone was seen at least ten times. The V gene is TRBV6-1, the J gene TRBJ1-4, with 9 bases that match TRBD1. The CDR3 has 14 amino acids. The junction had 7 bases not matched to a gene; V was cut back by 6 bases and J by 8 bases. CDR1 is MNHNS, CDR2 SASEGT, per germline. The DNA of the CDR3 is TGTGCCAGCAGCTACAGGGGGCTAGGGGAAAAACTGTTTTTT. Protein product: CASSYRGLGEKLFF.

The chain combines TRBV7-6 with TRBJ1-1; no definite D call. V was shortened by 1 base and J by 0 bases, with 3 bases between the two germline ends. Germline V gene lookup returns CDR1 SGHVS and CDR2 FNYEAQ. This CDR3 comprises 13 residues. CDR3 sequence (DNA): TGTGCCAGCAGCTTAGAAATGAACACTGAAGCTTTCTTT. This sequence encodes CASSLEMNTEAFF.

In its sample, this clone was seen once. This chain links TRBV5-1 with TRBJ2-2, with 7 bases aligning to TRBD1. Germline values: CDR1 SGHRS, CDR2 YFSETQ. The CDR3 consists of 14 residues. The V and J ends lost 6 bases and 4 bases, in that order; junction bases with no gene match: 6. CDR3 DNA: TGCGCCAGCAAGTCTGGGGACAGCACCGGGGAGCTGTTTTTT. It yields the protein CASKSGDSTGELFF.

In this sample, this clone turned up a few times. V usage is TRBV28 and J usage is TRBJ1-1, with 7 bases matching TRBD1. The CDR3 is 15 amino acids. Germline-derived CDR1 and CDR2 are MDHEN and SYDVKM. V shed 7 bases, J shed 0 bases, and the junction held 8 bases outside the gene matches. The CDR3 here is CASTLMTGMNTEAFF. The DNA for the CDR3 is TGTGCCAGCACCTTAATGACAGGGATGAACACTGAAGCTTTCTTT.

This rearrangement joins TRBV6-6 to TRBJ2-1, with D perhaps matching TRBD2 (6 bases). Trimming cost V 0 bases and J 8 bases, with 17 bases left between them. The CDR3 loop spans 16 amino acids. The V gene's germline CDR1 is MNHNY and CDR2 SVGAGI (reference sequence). The CDR3 protein is CASSYSLPPRGDEQFF. Written as DNA, the CDR3 is TGTGCCAGCAGTTACTCGTTGCCCCCGCGGGGCGATGAGCAGTTCTTC.

The chain joins TRBV4-2 to TRBJ1-2; the D gene is possibly TRBD1 (5 bases). The V end was cut by 4 bases, the J end by 3 bases, with 9 bases between. CDR3 length equals 13 residues. The germline CDR1 and CDR2 sequences are LGHNA and YNFKEQ. DNA for the CDR3: TGTGCCAGCAGCCCCCGGGGCCACTATGGCTACACCTTC. Translated: CASSPRGHYGYTF.

The rearrangement uses TRBV30 and TRBJ2-2; no firm D call. CDR1 GTSNPN and CDR2 SVGIG come from the germline V gene (reference sequence). This CDR3 region has 16 residues. The V end lost 2 bases, the J end lost 3 bases, and 16 bases lay between the germline ends. CDR3 region: CAWSPQASRYTGELFF. The CDR3 DNA reads TGTGCCTGGAGTCCCCAGGCTTCTCGGTACACCGGGGAGCTGTTTTTT.

A few counts support this clone. This chain connects TRBV6-1 to TRBJ1-1; the D gene is possibly TRBD1 (6 bases). The CDR3 runs 15 residues. Trimming removed 7 bases at V and 0 bases at J, with 15 bases between. Germline CDR1 MNHNS, CDR2 SASEGT. CDR3 nucleotides: TGTGCCAGCAATCAGGGAGGGGGTATGAACACTGAAGCTTTCTTT. Its translation: CASNQGGGMNTEAFF.

V usage is TRBV11-2 and J usage is TRBJ2-1; 7 bases align to TRBD1. Germline V gene lookup returns CDR1 SGHAT and CDR2 FQNNGV. The CDR3 extends over 12 amino acids. The trim removed 9 bases at V and 6 bases at J, leaving 5 bases unmatched. The CDR3: CASRGQSNEQFF. The CDR3 bases are TGTGCCAGTAGGGGACAGTCCAATGAGCAGTTCTTC. Supplemented by reference TRBV11-2 and TRBJ2-1, the full variable domain reads EAGVAQSPRYKIIEKRQSVAFWCNPISGHATLYWYQQILGQGPKLLIQFQNNGVVDDSQLPKDRFSAERLKGVDSTLKIQPAKLEDSAVYLCASRGQSNEQFFGPGTRLTVL.

The CDR3 protein is CASRTGTSFTEAFF. The DNA for the CDR3 is TGTGCCAGCAGGACAGGCACCTCATTCACTGAAGCTTTCTTT. This chain joins TRBV2 and TRBJ1-1; a weak D match, TRBD1 (6 bases). Per germline, CDR1 SNHLY and CDR2 FYNNEI. This CDR3 contains 14 residues. The germline V and J ends were trimmed by 6 bases and 4 bases, with 15 bases remaining between them.

V and J are TRBV11-2 and TRBJ1-3; 7 nucleotides agree with TRBD1. Trimming at V came to 5 bases and at J to 11 bases, leaving 15 bases not matched to a gene. The CDR3 totals 15 residues. The germline CDR1 and CDR2 sequences are SGHAT and FQNNGV. The DNA for the CDR3 is TGTGCCAGCAGCCAGGACAGGACCCAGTCCAGAGCCATATATTTT. It codes for CASSQDRTQSRAIYF. Using reference TRBV11-2 and TRBJ1-3 for the parts outside the CDR3, the full variable domain is EAGVAQSPRYKIIEKRQSVAFWCNPISGHATLYWYQQILGQGPKLLIQFQNNGVVDDSQLPKDRFSAERLKGVDSTLKIQPAKLEDSAVYLCASSQDRTQSRAIYFGEGSWLTVV.

The chain links TRBV5-1 to TRBJ1-2; 10 positions agree with TRBD1. Germline CDR1 is SGHRS and CDR2 is YFSETQ. After removal of 4 bases from V and 6 bases from J, the junction contained 9 bases not matched to a gene. The CDR3 has 15 residues. CDR3 sequence reads: CASSLQSGQGNGYTF. In DNA, the CDR3 is TGCGCCAGCAGCCTTCAATCGGGACAGGGGAATGGCTACACCTTC.

This chain links TRBV4-2 with TRBJ2-1; D is undetermined. The germline CDR1 and CDR2 sequences are LGHNA and YNFKEQ. The ends were cut back, 4 bases at V and 5 bases at J, with 18 bases in the middle. The CDR3 length is 16 residues. DNA for the CDR3: TGTGCCAGCAGCCCCCGGGCCACGTCAGGCGACAATGAGCAGTTCTTC. This gives the protein CASSPRATSGDNEQFF.

This clone showed up just a few times. The genes are TRBV19 and TRBJ1-3, with a weak D call TRBD1 (5 bases). V lost 7 bases and J 1 base, leaving 14 bases between the germline ends. The CDR3 sequence is 15 residues long. Looked up from germline, CDR1 is LNHDA and CDR2 is SQIVND (reference sequence). CDR3 in amino acids: CASTERRTSGNTIYF. CDR3 DNA: TGTGCCAGTACCGAAAGGAGGACATCTGGAAACACCATATATTTT.

This clone was counted only a few times. The chain recombines TRBV27 with TRBJ1-2; weak D call: TRBD1 (5 bases). The CDR3 is 16 amino acids. Germline values: CDR1 MNHEY, CDR2 SMNVEV (reference sequence). The V and J ends lost 0 bases and 4 bases respectively, with 15 bases between them. The CDR3 region has the DNA TGTGCCAGCAGTTTATCAGCTCAGGGAGATTTCTATGGCTACACCTTC. Its translation is CASSLSAQGDFYGYTF.

The sample holds a few counts of this clone. The V call is TRBV7-9, the J call TRBJ1-2; tentatively, D is TRBD1 (5 bases). Germline CDR1 and CDR2: SEHNR and FQNEAQ (reference sequence). CDR3 length: 14 amino acids. The V end lost 0 bases, the J end lost 2 bases, and 7 bases lay between the germline ends. The CDR3 sequence is CASSLAGDNYGYTF. The CDR3 nucleotides are TGTGCCAGCAGCTTAGCCGGGGACAACTATGGCTACACCTTC. The full variable domain, its missing parts supplied by reference TRBV7-9 and TRBJ1-2, is DTGVSQNPRHKITKRGQNVTFRCDPISEHNRLYWYRQTLGQGPEFLTYFQNEAQLEKSRLLSDRFSAERPKGSFSTLEIQRTEQGDSAMYLCASSLAGDNYGYTFGSGTRLTVV.

This chain links TRBV28 with TRBJ1-1; D may be TRBD1 (5 bases). CDR1 and CDR2 from the germline V gene are MDHEN and SYDVKM. This CDR3 comprises 12 residues. Trimming removed 5 bases from V and 6 bases from J, with 10 bases in between. CDR3 region: CASSPGFPEAFF. The CDR3 region has the DNA TGTGCCAGCAGTCCAGGGTTCCCTGAAGCTTTCTTT.

The gene calls are TRBV19 and TRBJ2-7, with 9 bases fitting TRBD2. The CDR3 sequence is 14 residues long. Germline CDR1 LNHDA, CDR2 SQIVND (reference sequence). V lost 9 bases to trimming and J lost 2 bases; unmatched junction nucleotides: 8. CDR3: CASAFSGGPYEQYF. CDR3 coding DNA: TGTGCCAGCGCGTTTAGCGGGGGACCCTACGAGCAGTACTTC. The full variable domain, rest sourced from reference TRBV19 and TRBJ2-7, is DGGITQSPKYLFRKEGQNVTLSCEQNLNHDAMYWYRQDPGQGLRLIYYSQIVNDFQKGDIAEGYSVSREKKESFPLTVTSAQKNPTAFYLCASAFSGGPYEQYFGPGTRLTVT.